This TCR beta chain was documented in a study of shared clonotypes between healthy human individuals. Across the whole study: Per donor, three plates held CD4 naive cells, three held CD4 memory, two held CD8 naive and one held CD8 memory.

Naive CD8 populations comprised CD45RO-negative cells positively selected for CCR7, excluding terminally differentiated effector memory CD45RA+ cells. Original handling: As immunoSEQ supplied junction-only sequences (without quality scores), filtering differed. Produced via immunoSEQ multiplex PCR; TCRdb's table is partial and in-frame only. The DNA was the basis for D and trimming; V, J and clone size are from that table. The sample yields 500,000 to 700,000 clones, roughly 95% seen once. Notes on the study in general: An expected dependence of interdonor clonotype sharing on sequencing depth was noted.

This CDR3 is 14 amino acids long. Trimming removed 3 bases at V and 0 bases at J, with 8 bases between. CDR1 and CDR2 from the germline V gene are MDHEN and SYDVKM. Turning to this clone: The target antigen is unknown.

Sequenced: naive CD8+ T cells sorted from blood. The genes are TRBV28 and TRBJ1-1; the D is unclear. The receptor was isolated from a woman aged 30 to 39 in good health. CDR3 sequence reads: CASSFGRMNTEAFF. Written as DNA, the CDR3 is TGTGCCAGCAGTTTTGGGCGGATGAACACTGAAGCTTTCTTT.